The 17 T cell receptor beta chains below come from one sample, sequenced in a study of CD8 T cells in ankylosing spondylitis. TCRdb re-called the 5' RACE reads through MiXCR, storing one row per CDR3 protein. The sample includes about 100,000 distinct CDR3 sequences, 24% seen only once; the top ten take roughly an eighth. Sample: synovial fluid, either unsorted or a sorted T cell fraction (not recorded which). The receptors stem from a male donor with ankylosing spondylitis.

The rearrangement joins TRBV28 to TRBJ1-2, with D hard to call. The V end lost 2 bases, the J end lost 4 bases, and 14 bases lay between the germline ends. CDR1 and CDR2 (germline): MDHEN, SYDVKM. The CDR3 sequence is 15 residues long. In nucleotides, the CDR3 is TGTGCCAGCAGTTTAGCCTACAGAAGCCTCTATGGCTACACCTTC. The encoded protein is CASSLAYRSLYGYTF.

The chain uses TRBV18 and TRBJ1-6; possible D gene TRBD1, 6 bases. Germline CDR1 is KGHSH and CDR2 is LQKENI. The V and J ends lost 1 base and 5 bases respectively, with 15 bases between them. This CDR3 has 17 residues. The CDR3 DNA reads TGTGCCAGCTCACCACGCAGGGGCGAGGACAATAATTCACCCCTCCACTTT. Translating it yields CASSPRRGEDNNSPLHF.

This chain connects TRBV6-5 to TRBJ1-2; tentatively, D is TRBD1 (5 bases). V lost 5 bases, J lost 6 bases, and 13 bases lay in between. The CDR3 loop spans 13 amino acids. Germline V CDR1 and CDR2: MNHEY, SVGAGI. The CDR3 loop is CASSTSGQNGYTF. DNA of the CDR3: TGTGCCAGCAGTACATCGGGGCAGAATGGCTACACCTTC.

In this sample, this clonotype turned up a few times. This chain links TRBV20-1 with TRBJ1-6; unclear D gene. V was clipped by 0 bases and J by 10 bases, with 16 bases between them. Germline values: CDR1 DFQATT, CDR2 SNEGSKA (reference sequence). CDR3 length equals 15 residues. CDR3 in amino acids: CSARDFGLKGSPLHF. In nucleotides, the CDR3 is TGCAGTGCTAGAGATTTTGGGTTAAAGGGCTCACCCCTCCACTTT.

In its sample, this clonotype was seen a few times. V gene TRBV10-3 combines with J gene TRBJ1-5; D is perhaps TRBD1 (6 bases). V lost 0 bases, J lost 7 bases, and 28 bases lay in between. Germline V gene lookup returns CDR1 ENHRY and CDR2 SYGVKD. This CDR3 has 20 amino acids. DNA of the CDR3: TGTGCCATCAGTGAGTCCGGCGACAGGATGAAATTACTTTCTTTCCAGCCCCAGCATTTT. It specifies CAISESGDRMKLLSFQPQHF.

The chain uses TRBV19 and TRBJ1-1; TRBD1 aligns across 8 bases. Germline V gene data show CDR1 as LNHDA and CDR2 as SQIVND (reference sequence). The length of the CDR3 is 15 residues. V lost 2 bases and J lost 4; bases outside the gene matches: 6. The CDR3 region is CASSIRTGMGTEAFF. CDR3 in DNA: TGTGCCAGTAGTATAAGGACAGGGATGGGCACTGAAGCTTTCTTT.

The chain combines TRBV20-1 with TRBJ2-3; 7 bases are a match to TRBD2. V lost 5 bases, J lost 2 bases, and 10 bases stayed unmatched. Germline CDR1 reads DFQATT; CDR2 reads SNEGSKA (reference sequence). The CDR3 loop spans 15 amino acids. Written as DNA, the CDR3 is TGCAGTGCTCCCCTAAGGCGGGGGTACACAGATACGCAGTATTTT. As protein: CSAPLRRGYTDTQYF.

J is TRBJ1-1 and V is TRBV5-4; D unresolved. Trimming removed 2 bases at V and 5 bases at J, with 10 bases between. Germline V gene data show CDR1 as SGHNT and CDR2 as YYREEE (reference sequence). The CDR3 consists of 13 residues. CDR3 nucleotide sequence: TGTGCCAGCAGCTTTATCATGGAGACTGAAGCTTTCTTT. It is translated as CASSFIMETEAFF.

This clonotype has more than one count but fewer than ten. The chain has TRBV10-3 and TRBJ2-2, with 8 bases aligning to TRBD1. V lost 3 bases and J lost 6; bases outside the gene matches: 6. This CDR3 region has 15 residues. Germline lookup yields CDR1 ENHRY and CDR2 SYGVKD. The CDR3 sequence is CAISDTSQGAGELFF. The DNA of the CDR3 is TGTGCCATCAGTGATACTTCACAGGGGGCCGGGGAGCTGTTTTTT.

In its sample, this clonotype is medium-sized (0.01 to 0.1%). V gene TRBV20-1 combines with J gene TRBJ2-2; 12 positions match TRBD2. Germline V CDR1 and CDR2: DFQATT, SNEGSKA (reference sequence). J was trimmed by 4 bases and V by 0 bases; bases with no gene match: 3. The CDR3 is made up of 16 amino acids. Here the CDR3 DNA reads TGCAGTGCTAGAGATCTAGCGGGAGGGCTCACCGGGGAGCTGTTTTTT. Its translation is CSARDLAGGLTGELFF.

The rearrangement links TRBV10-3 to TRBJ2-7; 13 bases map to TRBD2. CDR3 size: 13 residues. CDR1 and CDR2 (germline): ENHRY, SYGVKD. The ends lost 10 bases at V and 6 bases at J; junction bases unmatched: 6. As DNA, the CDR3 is TGTGCCACGGAACTAGCGGGAGGGCGCGAGCAGTACTTC. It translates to CATELAGGREQYF.

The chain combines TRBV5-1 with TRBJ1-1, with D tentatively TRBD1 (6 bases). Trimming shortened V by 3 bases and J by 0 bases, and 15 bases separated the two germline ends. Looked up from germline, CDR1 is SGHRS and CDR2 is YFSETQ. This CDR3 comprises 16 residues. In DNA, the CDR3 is TGCGCCAGCAGCTGGCAAGGGGGGAGGGTGAACACTGAAGCTTTCTTT. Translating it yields CASSWQGGRVNTEAFF.

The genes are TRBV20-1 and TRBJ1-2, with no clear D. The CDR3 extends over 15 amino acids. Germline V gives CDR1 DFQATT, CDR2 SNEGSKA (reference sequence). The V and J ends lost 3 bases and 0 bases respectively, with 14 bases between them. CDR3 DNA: TGCAGTGCTAGGCGGTTATTGCCTTCTAACTATGGCTACACCTTC. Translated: CSARRLLPSNYGYTF.

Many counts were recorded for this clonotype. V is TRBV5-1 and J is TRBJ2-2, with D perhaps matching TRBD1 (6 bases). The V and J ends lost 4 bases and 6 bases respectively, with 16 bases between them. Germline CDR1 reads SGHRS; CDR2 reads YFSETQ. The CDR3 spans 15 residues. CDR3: CASSVDGTRAGELFF. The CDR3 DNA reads TGCGCCAGCAGCGTTGACGGGACACGGGCCGGGGAGCTGTTTTTT.

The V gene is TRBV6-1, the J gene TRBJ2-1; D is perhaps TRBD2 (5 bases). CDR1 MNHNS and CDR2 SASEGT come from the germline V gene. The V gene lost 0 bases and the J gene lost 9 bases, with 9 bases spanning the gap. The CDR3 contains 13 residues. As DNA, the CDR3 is TGTGCCAGCAGTGAAGCGCGGGTATCTGAGCAGTTCTTC. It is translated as CASSEARVSEQFF.

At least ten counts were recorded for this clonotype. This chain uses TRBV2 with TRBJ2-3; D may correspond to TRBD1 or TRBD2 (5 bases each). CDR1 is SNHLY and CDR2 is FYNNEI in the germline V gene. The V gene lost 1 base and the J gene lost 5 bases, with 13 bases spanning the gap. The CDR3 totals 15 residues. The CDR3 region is CASSEGLGDVDTQYF. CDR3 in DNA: TGTGCCAGCAGTGAAGGGCTGGGGGACGTAGATACGCAGTATTTT.

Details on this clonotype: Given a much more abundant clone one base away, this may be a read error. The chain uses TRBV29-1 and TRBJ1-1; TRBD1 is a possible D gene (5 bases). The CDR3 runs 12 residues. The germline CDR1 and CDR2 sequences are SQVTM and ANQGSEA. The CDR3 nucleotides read TGCTGCGTTGGAAATGGGGCGACCGAAGCTTTCTTT. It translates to CCVGNGATEAFF.